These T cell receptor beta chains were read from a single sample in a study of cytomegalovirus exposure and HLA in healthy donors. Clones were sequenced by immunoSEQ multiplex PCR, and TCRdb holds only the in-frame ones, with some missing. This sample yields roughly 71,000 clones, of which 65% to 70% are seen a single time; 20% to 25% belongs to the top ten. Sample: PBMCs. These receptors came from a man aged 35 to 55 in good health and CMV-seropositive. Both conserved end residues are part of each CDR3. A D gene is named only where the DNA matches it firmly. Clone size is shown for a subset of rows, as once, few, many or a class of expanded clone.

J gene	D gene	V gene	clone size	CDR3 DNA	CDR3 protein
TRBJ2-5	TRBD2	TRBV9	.	TGTGCCAGCAGCCGGGAGGGGGGGTTCCAAGAGACCCAGTACTTC	CASSREGGFQETQYF
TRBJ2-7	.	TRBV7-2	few	TGTGCCAGCAGCCCAAGCGGACGGTCCTACGAGCAGTACTTC	CASSPSGRSYEQYF
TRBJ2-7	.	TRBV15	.	TGTGCCACCAGCAGAGATCAGGACAAATTCTACGAGCAGTACTTC	CATSRDQDKFYEQYF
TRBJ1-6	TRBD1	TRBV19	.	TGTGCCAGTAACCACAGGGGGGTCTATAATTCACCCCTCCACTTT	CASNHRGVYNSPLHF
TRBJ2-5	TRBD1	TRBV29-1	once	TGCAGCGACGGACAGGGGGAGACCCAGTACTTC	CSDGQGETQYF
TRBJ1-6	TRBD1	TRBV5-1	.	TGCGCCAGCAGCTTGGCCTTTGGACAGGGAGATTCACCCCTCCACTTT	CASSLAFGQGDSPLHF
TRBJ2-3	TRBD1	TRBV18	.	TGTGCCAGCTCACCGGGACAGCTGCCAGATACGCAGTATTTT	CASSPGQLPDTQYF
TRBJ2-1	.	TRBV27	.	TGTGCCAGCAGTTTAAGGCCAGAGGGCTACAATGAGCAGTTCTTC	CASSLRPEGYNEQFF
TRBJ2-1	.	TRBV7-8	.	TGTGCCAGCAGCCCGGGAAGCAATGAGCAGTTCTTC	CASSPGSNEQFF
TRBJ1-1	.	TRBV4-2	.	TGTGCCAGCATGGAACGCAGGGATTCGAGCACTGAAGCTTTCTTT	CASMERRDSSTEAFF
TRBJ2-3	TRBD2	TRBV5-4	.	TGTGCCAGCAGCTTCAGTCCTTGGGCTAGCGGGGAGATAGATACGCAGTATTTT	CASSFSPWASGEIDTQYF
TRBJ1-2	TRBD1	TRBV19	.	TGTGCCAGTACCGAGATACAGGGGGCTGGCTATGGCTACACCTTC	CASTEIQGAGYGYTF
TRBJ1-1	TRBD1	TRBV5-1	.	TGCGCCAGCAGCCCCGGCGGGGCAGGGGGCAGCGGGTACACTGAAGCTTTCTTT	CASSPGGAGGSGYTEAFF
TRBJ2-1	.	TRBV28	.	TGTGCCAGCAGTTTAGCGCTAGCAGGAAATGAGCAGTTCTTC	CASSLALAGNEQFF
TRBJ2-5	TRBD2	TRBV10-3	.	TGTGCCATCAGTGACTCCGGGACTAGCGGGCGCCGTCAAGAGACCCAGTACTTC	CAISDSGTSGRRQETQYF
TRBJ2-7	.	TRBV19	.	TGTGCCAGTAGTATAGACCTAACCTACGAGCAGTACTTC	CASSIDLTYEQYF
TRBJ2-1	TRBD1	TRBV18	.	TGTGCCAGCTCACCGAGCGGGACAGGGGGGTCCTACAATGAGCAGTTCTTC	CASSPSGTGGSYNEQFF
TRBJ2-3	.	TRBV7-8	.	TGTGCCAGCAGCGGAGGGGTACTTAACACAGATACGCAGTATTTT	CASSGGVLNTDTQYF
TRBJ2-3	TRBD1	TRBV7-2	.	TGTGCCAGCAGCTTACCGACAGGGGGCACAGATACGCAGTATTTT	CASSLPTGGTDTQYF
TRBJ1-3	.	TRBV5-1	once	TGCGCCAGCGTACGACAGTTCGCGTCCGGAAACACCATATATTTT	CASVRQFASGNTIYF
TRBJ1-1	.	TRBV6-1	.	TGTGCCAGCAGTGTGGGGTGGGGCCGCAAGAACACTGAAGCTTTCTTT	CASSVGWGRKNTEAFF
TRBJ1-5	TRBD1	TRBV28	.	TGTGCCAGCAGTATACAGGGGAGCAATCAGCCCCAGCATTTT	CASSIQGSNQPQHF
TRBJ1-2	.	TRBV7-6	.	TGTGCCAGCAGCTTAGCGCTTAGTCAGGGAACGGGTCAGGGGTATGGCTACACCTTC	CASSLALSQGTGQGYGYTF
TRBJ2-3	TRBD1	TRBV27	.	TGTGCCAGCAGTTTACAACAGGGGCGAAGCACAGATACGCAGTATTTT	CASSLQQGRSTDTQYF